The TCR beta chain under discussion was sequenced for a study of blood T cell repertoires in COVID-19 (TCRdb year 2020). Regarding the study in general: The collaborator samples originated in the United States, Italy and Spain and spanned the acute and convalescent phases of COVID-19. The prospective study material was composed of cDNA or gDNA derived from T cells, B-cell-depleted T cells, or PBMCs. Deeply sampled blood TCRbeta repertoires from subjects exposed to, actively infected with, or recovered from COVID-19 were included in the dataset. The repertoires were released in a freely available public database intended as a resource for research on the immune response to SARS-CoV-2. The samples were drawn from two sources: the first 160 participants of the ongoing ImmuneRACE study, and 1,000 to 1,500 subjects contributed by 6 global collaborators. Sample metadata almost always included a de-identified subject ID, COVID-19 status, age in years and sex. Where available, HLA class I and class II types were obtained from metadata supplied by the sample provider rather than from assay-based typing. Overall study outcomes, separate from this receptor: Clinical and demographic metadata were provided uncurated, with the amount varying by source and participant.

The immunoSEQ Assay, a bias-controlled multiplex PCR, was used to amplify TCRbeta CDR3 regions from genomic DNA. As for the authors' bioinformatics: The number of nucleated cells in each sample was estimated from the amplification of reference gene primers within the assay. To quantify the absolute abundance of each unique TCRbeta CDR3 rearrangement, sequence reads were collapsed and filtered. Productive Simpson clonality was computed per sample as the square root of Simpson's diversity index over productive rearrangements. TCRdb provides this immuneACCESS table in a form limited to in-frame rearrangements. Some clones are lacking; in checked studies, under half of them reflect an unresolved V gene, and why the rest are absent is not known. The V and J calls and clone size were taken over from that table, and D and trimming were inferred from the DNA. The sample table contains 70,000 or so clones; only one count was recorded for around 91% of them. 8% to 10% of the sample is in the top ten clones.

Whole blood was collected in K2EDTA tubes by collaborating institutions according to the institutions' own protocols. For TCRbeta analysis, collaborators shipped samples as frozen whole blood, isolated PBMCs, or DNA extracted from either of those sample types. Worth noting for this clone: Its antigen remains undetermined. No base quality values were provided; no much bigger clone lies one nucleotide off.

The V end loses 3 bases and the J end loses 0 bases, and a stretch of 21 bases separates them. Reading the germline V gene gives CDR1 KGHSH and CDR2 LQKENI. The CDR3 contains 20 residues, cysteine and phenylalanine counted. The sequence is cut down to CDR3 DNA, 60 bases in frame from base 1. Sequencing was carried out using peripheral blood. The rearrangement combines TRBV18 with TRBJ1-6; the D segment cannot be called with confidence. This clonotype was obtained from a human donor in a cohort sampled during active COVID-19. This receptor has the CDR3 CASSPDSVWELSSYNSPLHF. The DNA reads as follows: TGTGCCAGCTCACCTGACTCAGTTTGGGAGTTAAGCTCCTATAATTCACCCCTCCACTTT.